These 22 T cell receptor beta chains were sequenced from one sample in a study of identical twins. Using its own MiXCR run on the 5' RACE reads, TCRdb lists one record per CDR3 protein. Of about 700,000 distinct CDR3 sequences in the sample, around 5.7% were seen once. The specimen sequenced was naive T cells sorted from blood. Receptors were obtained from a man aged 18-30 years in good health.

This clonotype was counted many times. The rearrangement joins TRBV7-8 to TRBJ2-1; 10 bases map to TRBD2. The CDR3 has 17 residues. CDR1 is SGHVS, CDR2 FQNEAQ, per germline. The junction had 5 bases not matched to a gene; V was cut back by 3 bases and J by 0 bases. Written as DNA, the CDR3 is TGTGCCAGCAGCTTCCCGGGACTAGCGAGCTCCTACAATGAGCAGTTCTTC. Protein sequence: CASSFPGLASSYNEQFF.

This clonotype was seen at least ten times. The V gene is TRBV20-1, the J gene TRBJ2-7; tentatively, D is TRBD2 (5 bases). Germline CDR1 and CDR2: DFQATT and SNEGSKA (reference sequence). Trimming cost V 2 bases and J 4 bases, with 12 bases left between them. CDR3 size: 13 residues. The CDR3 region has the DNA TGCAGTGCTAGACTAGTGGGGAGTTACGAGCAGTACGTC. This gives the protein CSARLVGSYEQYV.

The chain has TRBV30 and TRBJ1-1, with a weak D call TRBD1 (5 bases). This CDR3 contains 12 residues. V lost 1 base and J lost 11, with 14 bases in between. Germline V gene data show CDR1 as GTSNPN and CDR2 as SVGIG (reference sequence). The CDR3: CAWSDDQGRAFF. CDR3 nucleotide sequence: TGTGCCTGGAGTGATGATCAGGGACGGGCTTTCTTT.

The chain uses TRBV29-1 and TRBJ2-7; 14 bases agree with TRBD2. V shed 6 bases and J 1 base; nucleotides not matched to a gene: 11. This CDR3 is 17 amino acids long. In germline, CDR1 is SQVTM, CDR2 ANQGSEA. The CDR3 protein is CSVELGLAGDLSYEQYF. Written as DNA, the CDR3 is TGCAGCGTGGAGTTGGGACTAGCGGGAGATTTGTCCTACGAGCAGTACTTC.

This clonotype has at least ten counts. The chain couples TRBV6-1 to TRBJ1-6; D is ambiguous. CDR1 is MNHNS and CDR2 is SASEGT in the germline V gene. The CDR3 spans 14 residues. Trimming took 5 bases from V and 1 from J, leaving 6 bases between them. This CDR3 is CASSTSSYNSPLHF. The CDR3 coding sequence is TGTGCCAGCAGTACATCTTCCTATAATTCACCCCTCCACTTT.

About this clonotype itself: A much larger clone lies one base from this, so it may be a read error. This CDR3 is missing its conserved last phenylalanine or tryptophan, likely due to a read error. The V call is TRBV5-5, the J call TRBJ2-3; D gene ambiguous. The CDR3 loop spans 14 amino acids. The V end lost 7 bases, the J end lost 0 bases, and 12 bases lay between the germline ends. Germline V gives CDR1 SGHKS, CDR2 YYEKEE (reference sequence). Here the CDR3 reads CASGDSLSTDTQYV. For the CDR3, the DNA is TGTGCCAGCGGCGACTCCCTAAGCACAGATACGCAGTATGTT.

This clonotype was recorded many times. J is TRBJ2-7 and V is TRBV12-3 or TRBV12-4, with TRBD1 matching over 7 bases. The junction had 4 bases not matched to a gene; V was cut back by 5 bases and J by 3 bases. The length of the CDR3 is 13 residues. CDR3 sequence (DNA): TGTGCCAGCAGTCTCCAGGGGGTCTACGAGCAGTACTTC. Translated, it gives CASSLQGVYEQYF.

At least ten counts were recorded for this clonotype. The chain links TRBV6-6 to TRBJ1-1; tentatively, D is TRBD1 (6 bases). Germline CDR1 MNHNY, CDR2 SVGAGI (reference sequence). V dropped 6 bases and J dropped 8 bases, with 13 bases sitting between them. The CDR3 is made up of 12 amino acids. The chain's CDR3 is CASSDRGTEAFF. CDR3 DNA sequence: TGTGCCAGCAGCGACCGCGGGACAGAAGCTTTCTTT.

This clonotype appeared many times. This sequence joins TRBV5-1 and TRBJ2-1; D might be TRBD1 (6 bases). The germline V gene encodes CDR1 SGHRS and CDR2 YFSETQ. The length of the CDR3 is 16 residues. The ends were cut back, 0 bases at V and 11 bases at J, with 21 bases in the middle. CDR3 loop: CASSLGRDNLAGKQFF. The CDR3 DNA is TGCGCCAGCAGCTTGGGCCGGGACAATCTGGCTGGTAAGCAGTTCTTC. Drawing the rest from reference TRBV5-1 and TRBJ2-1, the complete variable domain is KAGVTQTPRYLIKTRGQQVTLSCSPISGHRSVSWYQQTPGQGLQFLFEYFSETQRNKGNFPGRFSGRQFSNSRSEMNVSTLELGDSALYLCASSLGRDNLAGKQFFGPGTRLTVL.

This clonotype was observed a handful of times. The chain employs TRBV5-1 and TRBJ1-1; D may be TRBD1 (6 bases). This CDR3 has 15 amino acids. Trimming pared 4 bases from V and 2 bases from J, leaving 15 bases between. The germline gives CDR1 SGHRS, CDR2 YFSETQ. The CDR3 reads CASSPRRDTNTEAFF. In nucleotides, the CDR3 is TGCGCCAGCAGCCCCCGGAGGGACACCAACACTGAAGCTTTCTTT.

The table lists this clonotype with many counts. The V and J genes are TRBV12-3 or TRBV12-4 and TRBJ2-3, with D maybe TRBD1 (5 bases). V shed 3 bases and J shed 4 bases, with 11 bases lying between them. The CDR3 consists of 14 residues. Written as DNA, the CDR3 is TGTGCCAGCAGTTTCGACAGAGCCTCAGATACGCAGTATTTT. Its translation: CASSFDRASDTQYF.

The V and J genes are TRBV5-1 and TRBJ2-7; D remains unclear. V lost 4 bases and J lost 7, with 18 bases in between. The CDR3 consists of 14 residues. Germline V gene data show CDR1 as SGHRS and CDR2 as YFSETQ. CDR3 sequence (DNA): TGCGCCAGCAGCGATGTCCGGTCGATGGGGGAGCAGTACTTC. Protein: CASSDVRSMGEQYF.

Many counts were recorded for this clonotype. This chain connects TRBV4-3 to TRBJ2-1; tentatively, D is TRBD1 or TRBD2 (5 bases each). The CDR3 has 17 residues. With 0 bases removed from V and 2 bases from J, the gap between germline ends came to 14 bases. The V gene's germline CDR1 is LGHNA and CDR2 YSLEER. The DNA of the CDR3 is TGCGCCAGCAGCCAAGATCTAGGGACGGGCACCTACAATGAGCAGTTCTTC. It translates to CASSQDLGTGTYNEQFF.

This clonotype showed up many times. The rearrangement joins TRBV27 to TRBJ2-7; 7 bases align to TRBD2. Germline V gives CDR1 MNHEY, CDR2 SMNVEV (reference sequence). This CDR3 region has 15 residues. With 3 bases clipped from V and 0 bases from J, the junction kept 5 bases outside the gene matches. The CDR3 nucleotides read TGTGCCAGCAGTTTGACGGGGGGTAGCTCCTACGAGCAGTACTTC. As protein: CASSLTGGSSYEQYF.

This clonotype was detected a few times. The chain couples TRBV12-5 to TRBJ2-2; the match to TRBD1 covers 9 bases. J gave up 6 bases and V 7 bases, and 9 bases lay outside the gene matches. The CDR3 runs to 15 residues. In germline, CDR1 is LGHNT, CDR2 FRNRAP. CDR3 amino acids: CASARTGVLAGELFF. The CDR3 DNA is TGTGCTAGTGCCAGGACAGGGGTCCTCGCCGGGGAGCTGTTTTTT.

The V gene is TRBV4-2, the J gene TRBJ1-5; D gene ambiguous. CDR3 length: 15 amino acids. V lost 2 bases, J lost 0 bases, and 8 bases lay in between. From germline, CDR1 is LGHNA and CDR2 YNFKEQ. The CDR3 spells CASSQRGDSNQPQHF. The CDR3 bases are TGTGCCAGCAGCCAAAGAGGCGATAGCAATCAGCCCCAGCATTTT.

This clonotype was detected ten times or more. This chain joins TRBV5-1 and TRBJ2-1; D remains ambiguous. CDR3 length: 11 residues. The V end lost 6 bases, the J end lost 7 bases, and 8 bases lay between the germline ends. Germline lookup yields CDR1 SGHRS and CDR2 YFSETQ. The chain's CDR3 is CASIDGNEQFF. CDR3 DNA: TGCGCCAGCATAGATGGGAATGAGCAGTTCTTC.

Of note for this clonotype: A read error may be the cause here, since a much bigger clone is one base away. The chain uses TRBV29-1 and TRBJ2-5, with a tentative D call TRBD2 (5 bases). CDR3 length equals 13 residues. Germline CDR1 reads SQVTM; CDR2 reads ANQGSEA. The CDR3 nucleotides read TGCAGCGTTGGGGCAGGAGGAGGAGAGACCAAGTACTTC. Its translation is CSVGAGGGETKYF.

In this sample, this clonotype turned up many times. The chain uses TRBV4-1 and TRBJ2-4; D remains unclear. The V end was cut by 6 bases, the J end by 6 bases, with 9 bases between. This CDR3 is 12 amino acids long. CDR1 MGHRA and CDR2 YSYEKL come from the germline V gene. CDR3 region: CASSQPANIQYF. The CDR3 coding sequence is TGCGCCAGCAGTCAACCGGCAAACATTCAGTACTTC.

This clonotype has more than one count but fewer than ten. The chain links TRBV27 to TRBJ2-5, with a weak D call TRBD2 (5 bases). The V end was cut by 2 bases, the J end by 5 bases, with 12 bases between. CDR3 length: 14 amino acids. Germline V gene sequence: CDR1 MNHEY, CDR2 SMNVEV (reference sequence). The CDR3 DNA reads TGTGCCAGCAGTTTACTAGCCCCTTGGGAGACCCAGTACTTC. It codes for CASSLLAPWETQYF.

This clonotype was counted ten times or more. This chain connects TRBV12-3 or TRBV12-4 to TRBJ2-2; D might be TRBD2 (7 bases). This CDR3 spans 13 amino acids. V lost 10 bases, J lost 6 bases, and 15 bases lay in between. The CDR3 bases are TGTGCCACCACAAGGGGGGGGGCCGGGGAGCTGTTTTTT. Protein product: CATTRGGAGELFF.

In nucleotides, the CDR3 is TGTGCCAGCAGCGCCCTTTTTGCTAGCGGGTTTTACAATGAGCAGTTCTTC. It codes for CASSALFASGFYNEQFF. This sequence joins TRBV7-8 and TRBJ2-1; 8 nucleotides line up with TRBD2. This CDR3 comprises 17 residues. Germline V gene sequence: CDR1 SGHVS, CDR2 FQNEAQ. The V segment lost 5 bases and the J segment 4 bases; nucleotides outside the gene matches: 13.